This T cell receptor (beta chain) stems from a study of OX40 agonist ivuxolimab in advanced cancers. Study-wide context: Ivuxolimab, an antibody acting as an agonist of OX40 (CD134), was used to treat patients. Study-level points and caveats: Clonal expansion was among the lowest in partial responders at 0.1-3.0 mg/kg, especially CD8+. Specificity for antigen went undetermined in the expanded peripheral T cells.

Sequenced by immunoSEQ multiplex PCR; TCRdb stores in-frame clones only, minus some. The sample shows around 31,000 clones, 90% to 95% of them seen only once. Comment on this clone: Its antigen is not known.

This CDR3 region has 14 residues. V lost 5 bases to trimming and J lost 4 bases, with 14 bases between them. The V gene's germline CDR1 is LGHNA and CDR2 YSLEER. The chain recombines TRBV4-3 with TRBJ1-2; D gene ambiguous. This TCR was recovered from an adult with an advanced solid tumor such as melanoma, head and neck, liver or kidney cancer. The specimen comprised CD4+ or CD8+ T cells sorted from blood, sampled in a trial of the OX40 agonist ivuxolimab. In DNA form, the CDR3 reads TGCGCCAGCAGCATGGCAGGAACTATCTATGGCTACACCTTC. Translating gives CASSMAGTIYGYTF.